This is a list of T cell receptor beta chains from one sample in a study of CD8+ T cells in alopecia areata. Sequencing was performed with immunoSEQ multiplex PCR; in TCRdb, only in-frame clones are kept and a portion is missing. Of roughly 120,000 clones in the sample, less than 75% were seen once. Here the sequenced sample was CD8+ T cells sorted from blood, taken at week 4, from a patient treated with tofacitinib. The receptor set was obtained from a human donor with alopecia areata. Each CDR3 is given with its conserved first and last residue. D genes are given only for firm matches.

d_call: NA; j_call: TRBJ2-3; v_call: TRBV7-2; cdr3_aa: CASTGMGPDTQYF; cdr3_nt: TGTGCCAGCACCGGAATGGGCCCAGATACGCAGTATTTT
d_call: NA; j_call: TRBJ2-7; v_call: TRBV7-9; cdr3_aa: CASSGRPPDESEQYF; cdr3_nt: TGTGCCAGCAGCGGTAGGCCCCCGGACGAGAGCGAGCAGTACTTC
d_call: NA; j_call: TRBJ1-2; v_call: TRBV30; cdr3_aa: CAWIGTVVYGYTF; cdr3_nt: TGTGCCTGGATTGGGACGGTCGTCTATGGCTACACCTTC
d_call: NA; j_call: TRBJ1-4; v_call: TRBV29-1; cdr3_aa: CSVEITPDEKLFF; cdr3_nt: TGCAGCGTTGAAATTACTCCTGACGAAAAACTGTTTTTT
d_call: NA; j_call: TRBJ1-1; v_call: TRBV30; cdr3_aa: CAWSVGFGPGRTEAFF; cdr3_nt: TGTGCCTGGAGTGTAGGCTTCGGACCGGGAAGGACTGAAGCTTTCTTT
d_call: TRBD1; j_call: TRBJ2-5; v_call: TRBV18; cdr3_aa: CASSPPVWDSVQETQYF; cdr3_nt: TGTGCCAGCTCACCACCTGTCTGGGACAGCGTACAAGAGACCCAGTACTTC
d_call: NA; j_call: TRBJ2-1; v_call: TRBV29-1; cdr3_aa: CSVATGTGLFF; cdr3_nt: NA
d_call: TRBD2; j_call: TRBJ2-1; v_call: TRBV30; cdr3_aa: CAWSSSGGAYEQFF; cdr3_nt: TGTGCCTGGAGTTCTAGCGGGGGGGCCTATGAGCAGTTCTTC
d_call: NA; j_call: TRBJ2-1; v_call: TRBV7-2; cdr3_aa: CASSFGNSGNEQFF; cdr3_nt: TGTGCCAGCAGCTTCGGGAATAGCGGCAATGAGCAGTTCTTC
d_call: TRBD2; j_call: TRBJ2-5; v_call: TRBV27; cdr3_aa: CASSLSGLARETQYF; cdr3_nt: TGTGCCAGCAGTTTATCCGGACTAGCGAGAGAGACCCAGTACTTC